A selection of T cell receptor beta chains follows, all from one sample in a study of shared clonotypes between healthy human individuals. TCRdb's copy holds only in-frame clones and misses some; the assay was immunoSEQ multiplex PCR. Of roughly 1 million clones listed, 70% to 80% are singletons. The source material was memory CD4+ T cells from PBMCs. Source of these receptors: a man younger than 35 in good health. Some clones in this sample may be carry-over from other donors' samples. Each CDR3 is given with its conserved first and last residue. The D gene is left open where the match is weak. Expanded clones get a size class; other rows say once, few or many, or leave the size out.

v_call	d_call	j_call	clone_size	cdr3_nt	cdr3_aa
TRBV7-2	.	TRBJ1-3	.	TGTGCCAGCAGCCCCCAGACAGGCGCTGGAAACACCATATATTTT	CASSPQTGAGNTIYF
TRBV5-1	.	TRBJ2-2	.	TGCGCCAGCAGCTTGGAAAGCCCCACCGGGGAGCTGTTTTTT	CASSLESPTGELFF
TRBV6-5	.	TRBJ1-2	.	TGTGCCAGCAGGGCCCCAGGGGTGGACTATGGCTACACCTTC	CASRAPGVDYGYTF
TRBV28	.	TRBJ1-1	.	TGTGCCAGCAGTTTATCTTCCCGGAGGGGCACTGAAGCTTTCTTT	CASSLSSRRGTEAFF
TRBV11-2	.	TRBJ2-3	.	TGTGCCAGCAGCTTAAGTCCCGATACGCAGTATTTT	CASSLSPDTQYF
TRBV28	.	TRBJ1-2	.	TGTGCCAGCAGTTTAGTAGAGAGGCTCACCTATGGCTACACCTTC	CASSLVERLTYGYTF
TRBV5-1	TRBD1	TRBJ2-7	.	TGCGCCAGCAGCTGGACAGGGTCGGACTACGAGCAGTACTTC	CASSWTGSDYEQYF
TRBV9	.	TRBJ2-3	.	TGTGCCAGCAGCCGACTCACCGGCACAGATACGCAGTATTTT	CASSRLTGTDTQYF
TRBV5-4	TRBD1	TRBJ2-1	.	TGTGCCAGCAGCGTTACGACAGGGTACCACTACAATGAGCAGTTCTTC	CASSVTTGYHYNEQFF
TRBV6-1	.	TRBJ2-2	.	TGTGCCAGCAGTGATTTGCGACAGCAGAACACCGGGGAGCTGTTTTTT	CASSDLRQQNTGELFF
TRBV7-9	.	TRBJ1-1	.	TGTGCCAGCAGCTCACCCGGGGAGAGAGCTTTCTTT	CASSSPGERAFF
TRBV4-1	.	TRBJ1-3	.	TGCGCCAGCAGCTTCGGGACGGCTGGAAACACCATATATTTT	CASSFGTAGNTIYF
TRBV30	.	TRBJ1-4	few	TGTGCCTGGAGTGTACTACAGTCTAATGAAAAACTGTTTTTT	CAWSVLQSNEKLFF
TRBV13	TRBD1	TRBJ2-7	.	TGTGCCAGCAGTTCAACCGGGACAGTGGCCCCAATTACCTACGAGCAGTACTTC	CASSSTGTVAPITYEQYF
TRBV5-6	.	TRBJ2-7	.	TGTGCCAGCAGCTTGTCCTACTACGAGCAGTACTTC	CASSLSYYEQYF
TRBV7-8	.	TRBJ2-5	.	TGTGCCAGCAGCTTAGCGAGTACGGGACAAGAGACCCAGTACTTC	CASSLASTGQETQYF
TRBV14	TRBD1	TRBJ2-3	.	TGTGCCAGCAGCCCGTGGACAGGGAGCACAGATACGCAGTATTTT	CASSPWTGSTDTQYF
TRBV7-9	.	TRBJ2-3	few	TGTGCCAGCAAACTTGGCGATGGGACAGATACGCAGTATTTT	CASKLGDGTDTQYF
TRBV7-9	TRBD1	TRBJ2-3	.	TGTGCCAGCAGCTTAGGGACAGGAAGCACAGATACGCAGTATTTT	CASSLGTGSTDTQYF
TRBV12-5	TRBD2	TRBJ2-7	.	TGTGCTAGTGGTCCCGGGACTAGCGGGGGGCCCTCCTACGAGCAGTACTTC	CASGPGTSGGPSYEQYF
TRBV28	.	TRBJ2-7	once	TGTGCCAGCAGTTTAGATCTTTGGGGGGCGCGGGAGCAGTACTTC	CASSLDLWGAREQYF
TRBV7-2	.	TRBJ2-7	.	TGTGCCAGCAGCTTCGACCCTACTAGTTCCTACGAGCAGTACTTC	CASSFDPTSSYEQYF
TRBV18	.	TRBJ2-3	.	TGTGCCAGCTCACCCCTTGTAGATACGCAGTATTTT	CASSPLVDTQYF
TRBV7-2	.	TRBJ1-3	.	TGTGCCAGCAGCTTATGGGAGGAAGGAAACACCATATATTTT	CASSLWEEGNTIYF
TRBV7-6	.	TRBJ1-1	few	TGTGCCAGCAGCTTAAGGACAATGAACACTGAAGCTTTCTTT	CASSLRTMNTEAFF
TRBV12-5	TRBD1	TRBJ2-7	.	TGTGCTAGTGGTTTGGGGGGACAGGGTTCATACTACGAGCAGTACTTC	CASGLGGQGSYYEQYF
TRBV6-6	.	TRBJ2-1	.	TGTGCCAGCAGTTACTCGAAGAGAAACAATGAGCAGTTCTTC	CASSYSKRNNEQFF
TRBV6-4	.	TRBJ2-5	.	TGTGCCAGCTCCGACGCAGGGGTCCCCCAAGAGACCCAGTACTTC	CASSDAGVPQETQYF